This T cell receptor beta chain was recorded in a study of CD8+ T cells in alopecia areata. Study overall: Treatment comprised oral tofacitinib, 5 to 10 mg twice daily, in treated patients. People stayed on tofacitinib for 6 to 18 months, then stopped the drug for 6 months.

Following RNA extraction, reverse transcription yielded cDNA that acted as the sequencing template. Data came from immunoSEQ multiplex PCR; TCRdb stores just in-frame clones and leaves some out. The repertoire holds more than 100,000 clones, with roughly three fifths as singletons. The sequence was obtained from a human donor with alopecia areata. The sample in question was CD4+ T cells sorted from blood, obtained at week 0.

The CDR3 reads CASSQMPSNEQFF. The CDR3 DNA follows: TGTGCCAGCAGCCAGATGCCGTCCAATGAGCAGTTCTTC. This chain joins TRBV4-2 and TRBJ2-1; D call uncertain. The CDR3 length is 13 residues. The V gene's germline CDR1 is LGHNA and CDR2 YNFKEQ. V shed 3 bases and J shed 6 bases, with 9 bases lying between them.